The clone carrying this TCR beta chain appeared once. What it recognizes is unknown. After removal of 2 bases from V and 1 base from J, the junction contained 1 base not matched to a gene. Germline V gives CDR1 MNHNS, CDR2 SASEGT. The CDR3 length is 14 residues. This specimen comes from a study of T cell responses to AZD1222 COVID-19 vaccine. Study-level points and caveats: Donors skewed white British and female; clonal diversity was possibly underestimated. Targets within unmutated variant regions were reportedly found for nearly half of spike-specific TCRs. Repertoires were sampled only after the peak T cell response.

Profiling relied on immunoSEQ multiplex PCR, and the TCRdb table lists in-frame clones only, not all of them. The sample has 95,000 to 130,000 clones, 75% to 90% seen once. This TCR was recovered from an adult in good health. The rearrangement joins TRBV6-1 to TRBJ2-5; 7 bases line up with TRBD2. The sequencing here drew on peripheral blood, taken on day 0 of MenACWY control vaccination. The CDR3 sequence is CASSERLAQETQYF. The CDR3 DNA is TGTGCCAGCAGTGAAAGACTAGCCCAAGAGACCCAGTACTTC.